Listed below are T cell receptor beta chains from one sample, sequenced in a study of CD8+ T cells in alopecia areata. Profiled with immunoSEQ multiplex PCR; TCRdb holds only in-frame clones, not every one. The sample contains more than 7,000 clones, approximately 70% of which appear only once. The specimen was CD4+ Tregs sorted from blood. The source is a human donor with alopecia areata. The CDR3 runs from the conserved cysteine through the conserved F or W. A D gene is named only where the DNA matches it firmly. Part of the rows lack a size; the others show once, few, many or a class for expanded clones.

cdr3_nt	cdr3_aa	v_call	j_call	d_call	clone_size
TGTGCCAGCAGCTCCGACACCAAATATGGCTACACCTTC	CASSSDTKYGYTF	TRBV7-2	TRBJ1-2	.	few
TGTGCCAGCAGCTTAATATCGGGTTTGGGCATTCAGTACTTC	CASSLISGLGIQYF	TRBV7-9	TRBJ2-4	.	.
TGTGCCAGCAGCCGGACTAGCGGGGGGGCCGGCGGGGAGCTGTTTTTT	CASSRTSGGAGGELFF	TRBV2	TRBJ2-2	TRBD2	once
TGTGCCAGCTCACCGACTAGCGGGAGTGTCGGGCAGTTCTTC	CASSPTSGSVGQFF	TRBV18	TRBJ2-1	TRBD2	once
TGTGCCAGCTCAAAGCGGTCCTACGAGCAGTACTTC	CASSKRSYEQYF	TRBV2	TRBJ2-7	.	.
TGTGCCAGCAGCTTAGAATCTGGGGCCAACGTCCTGACTTTC	CASSLESGANVLTF	TRBV7-2	TRBJ2-6	.	few
TGTGCCTGGAGGGTCGCCGGCGGGGGGGCTTCCGGGGAGCTGTTTTTT	CAWRVAGGGASGELFF	TRBV30	TRBJ2-2	TRBD2	.
TGTGCCAGCTCACAGTTGGCCTACGAGCAGTACTTC	CASSQLAYEQYF	TRBV18	TRBJ2-7	.	few
TGCAGCGTTGTCAGACAGGGGCTCGTGGAGACCCAGTACTTC	CSVVRQGLVETQYF	TRBV29-1	TRBJ2-5	TRBD1	.
TGTGCCATCAGTGATATTAGTGGCTCCTACGAGCAGTACTTC	CAISDISGSYEQYF	TRBV10-3	TRBJ2-7	.	.
TGCGCCAGCAGCGACCCGGGACTAACCTACGAGCAGTACTTC	CASSDPGLTYEQYF	TRBV5-1	TRBJ2-7	TRBD2	.
TGCGCCAGCAGCCAGACAGGGATGGGGCAGCCCCAGCATTTT	CASSQTGMGQPQHF	TRBV5-1	TRBJ1-5	TRBD1	.
TGTGCCATCGGTGTCCGGGGGTACGAGCAGTACTTC	CAIGVRGYEQYF	TRBV10-3	TRBJ2-7	.	.
TGTGCCAGCAGATCACCTGGGACAGGGGGTAACGAGCAGTACTTC	CASRSPGTGGNEQYF	TRBV6-6	TRBJ2-7	TRBD1	.
TGTGCCAGCAGTTTACAGGGGACGTACGAGCAGTACTTC	CASSLQGTYEQYF	TRBV28	TRBJ2-7	.	.
TGTGCTAGTAGCTACGGGGACAGATTCACAGATACGCAGTATTTT	CASSYGDRFTDTQYF	TRBV7-7	TRBJ2-3	TRBD1	.
TGTGCCAGCAGCAACGGGGCGCCGTCTCGGGTCCACGAGCAGTACTTC	CASSNGAPSRVHEQYF	TRBV21-1	TRBJ2-7	.	few
TGTGCCAGCAGGGAGGGTCTCGCCAGGGATGGTGCAAACATTCAGTACTTC	CASREGLARDGANIQYF	TRBV2	TRBJ2-4	.	.
TGTGCCAGCAGCCTCGACAGATACAATGAGCAGTTCTTC	CASSLDRYNEQFF	TRBV11-2	TRBJ2-1	.	.
TGTGCCAGCAGACTAGGGGGGTCCTACAATGAGCAGTTCTTC	CASRLGGSYNEQFF	TRBV6-5	TRBJ2-1	.	.
TGTGCCAGCAGGGTAGGACAGGTCGGTGGCTACACCTTC	CASRVGQVGGYTF	TRBV6-5	TRBJ1-2	TRBD1	.
TGTGCCAGCAGGCGGACAGCCGTGACGTATGGCTACACCTTC	CASRRTAVTYGYTF	TRBV6-5	TRBJ1-2	.	.
TGTGCCAGCAGCTTGCACAGAGAGGGAGGCTACACCTTC	CASSLHREGGYTF	TRBV11-2	TRBJ1-2	.	.
TGTGCCAGCAGTGACCCCCTCGTGGGGGGCCGGACCGGGGAGCTGTTTTTT	CASSDPLVGGRTGELFF	TRBV25-1	TRBJ2-2	.	.
TGTGCCAGCAGTGACCGCGGGACAGGGGTTGAAGCTTTCTTT	CASSDRGTGVEAFF	TRBV25-1	TRBJ1-1	TRBD1	.
TGTGCCAGCACCCTGACAGTGAGCTCCTACGAGCAGTACTTC	CASTLTVSSYEQYF	TRBV6-1	TRBJ2-7	.	.
TGTGCCAGCAGTGATTTAGGGATCAATCAGCCCCAGCATTTT	CASSDLGINQPQHF	TRBV2	TRBJ1-5	.	.
TGTGCCAGCAGCGCCACTAGCGGGGGGGCCCGATCTGAGCAGTTCTTC	CASSATSGGARSEQFF	TRBV5-4	TRBJ2-1	TRBD2	.
TGCGCCAGCAGCTTGGCGACAGGGCAGTTCGAGACCCAGTACTTC	CASSLATGQFETQYF	TRBV5-1	TRBJ2-5	TRBD1	.
TGTGCCAGCAGCTTAATCGGAGGAATGAACACTGAAGCTTTCTTT	CASSLIGGMNTEAFF	TRBV7-9	TRBJ1-1	.	.
TGTGCCAGCAGCCCACAGGGGCAGCCCCAGCATTTT	CASSPQGQPQHF	TRBV7-9	TRBJ1-5	TRBD1	.
TGTGCCAGCAGTTACTTATTGGGTTACGAGCAGTACTTC	CASSYLLGYEQYF	TRBV6-5	TRBJ2-7	.	once
TGTGCCAGCAGCTTAGAACCGACATATGGCTACACCTTC	CASSLEPTYGYTF	TRBV7-2	TRBJ1-2	.	.
TGCGCCAGCAGCTTGGAGTCAGTCTATGGCTACACCTTC	CASSLESVYGYTF	TRBV5-1	TRBJ1-2	.	.
TGTGCCAGCAGTCAGAGGGATACGCAGTATTTT	CASSQRDTQYF	TRBV11-2	TRBJ2-3	.	.
TGCGCCAGCAGCCAGAGCGGAGCGGGGGGGCTCCAAGAGACCCAGTACTTC	CASSQSGAGGLQETQYF	TRBV4-3	TRBJ2-5	TRBD2	.